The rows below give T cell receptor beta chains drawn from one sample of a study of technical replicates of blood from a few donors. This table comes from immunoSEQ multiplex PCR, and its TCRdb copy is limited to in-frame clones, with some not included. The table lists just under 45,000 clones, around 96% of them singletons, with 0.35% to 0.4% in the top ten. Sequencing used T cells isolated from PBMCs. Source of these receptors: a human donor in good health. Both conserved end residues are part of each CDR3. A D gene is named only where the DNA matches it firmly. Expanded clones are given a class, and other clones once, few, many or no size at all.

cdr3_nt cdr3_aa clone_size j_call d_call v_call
TGTGCCAGCAGCCCCGGGCAGGGCTATGAAAAACTGTTTTTT CASSPGQGYEKLFF NA TRBJ1-4 NA TRBV5-4
TGTGCCAGCAGCGTAGATCGGTCGGGAGTAGGCGAGCAGTACTTC CASSVDRSGVGEQYF NA TRBJ2-7 NA TRBV9
TGTGCCACCAGCAGAGATCTTGAGACCCAGTACTTC CATSRDLETQYF NA TRBJ2-5 NA TRBV15
TGTGCCAGTAGTACCGGGTATGGTAATGAAAAACTGTTTTTT CASSTGYGNEKLFF NA TRBJ1-4 NA TRBV19
TGTGCCAGCAGCTTGGAGGACAATAGGTACGAGCAGTACTTC CASSLEDNRYEQYF NA TRBJ2-7 NA TRBV5-4
TGTGCCAGCAGCTTAGTTGGTGGCTACCAAGAGACCCAGTACTTC CASSLVGGYQETQYF NA TRBJ2-5 NA TRBV11-2
TGTGCCAGCAGCGCCTTAGCGGGAGCAGCCACAGATACGCAGTATTTT CASSALAGAATDTQYF once TRBJ2-3 TRBD2 TRBV11-3
TGTGCCAGCAGCGTAGGAGGGGGCGCCTATGGCTACACCTTC CASSVGGGAYGYTF few TRBJ1-2 TRBD1 TRBV9
TGTGCCAGTTTTAGGAGCACCGGGGAGCTGTTTTTT CASFRSTGELFF NA TRBJ2-2 NA TRBV19
TGTGCCAGCAGTCTAAGACAGGGGAGCTATGGCTACACCTTC CASSLRQGSYGYTF NA TRBJ1-2 TRBD1 TRBV27
TGTGCCAGCAGTTTAAGCAGGGGCAACGAGCAGTACTTC CASSLSRGNEQYF NA TRBJ2-7 NA TRBV27
TGCGCCAGCTCGGACAGGGGGCATCTCAATCAGCCCCAGCATTTT CASSDRGHLNQPQHF NA TRBJ1-5 TRBD1 TRBV4-1
TGTGCCAGCAGCTTGGAGCGGGAGGCGACCTACGAGCAGTACTTC CASSLEREATYEQYF NA TRBJ2-7 TRBD2 TRBV5-4
TGCGCCAGCAGCCCCGTCCTACTTGAAAACATTCAGTACTTC CASSPVLLENIQYF NA TRBJ2-4 NA TRBV4-1
TGTGCCAGCTCCTACCCCTACAGGGCTGCTTTCTTT CASSYPYRAAFF NA TRBJ1-1 NA TRBV28
TGTGCCAGCTCCCCAGACAGGAACAATCAGCCCCAGCATTTT CASSPDRNNQPQHF NA TRBJ1-5 NA TRBV18
TGTGCCAGCAGCAGGGGACTAGCCCAAGGTTACTCCTACAATGAGCAGTTCTTC CASSRGLAQGYSYNEQFF NA TRBJ2-1 TRBD2 TRBV6-4
TGTGCCAGCAGTGCGACAGGGGGCGGTCGTTATGGCTACACCTTC CASSATGGGRYGYTF once TRBJ1-2 TRBD1 TRBV2
TGTGCCAGCAGTGAAGGGTGGAGGGGAAGGCCCTACGAGCAGTACTTC CASSEGWRGRPYEQYF NA TRBJ2-7 NA TRBV6-1
TGTGCCATCAGTGAGCCGGGGCCCCAGCATTTT CAISEPGPQHF NA TRBJ1-5 NA TRBV10-3
TGTGCCAGCAGCGCCGGGACAGGATCCGGCTACACCTTC CASSAGTGSGYTF NA TRBJ1-2 NA TRBV21-1
TGTGCCAGCAGCTTATATCCCGACAGCACCTACGAGCAGTACTTC CASSLYPDSTYEQYF NA TRBJ2-7 NA TRBV7-6
TGCAGCGTTGAGTTTACAGGAACCTACGAGCAGTACTTC CSVEFTGTYEQYF NA TRBJ2-7 NA TRBV29-1